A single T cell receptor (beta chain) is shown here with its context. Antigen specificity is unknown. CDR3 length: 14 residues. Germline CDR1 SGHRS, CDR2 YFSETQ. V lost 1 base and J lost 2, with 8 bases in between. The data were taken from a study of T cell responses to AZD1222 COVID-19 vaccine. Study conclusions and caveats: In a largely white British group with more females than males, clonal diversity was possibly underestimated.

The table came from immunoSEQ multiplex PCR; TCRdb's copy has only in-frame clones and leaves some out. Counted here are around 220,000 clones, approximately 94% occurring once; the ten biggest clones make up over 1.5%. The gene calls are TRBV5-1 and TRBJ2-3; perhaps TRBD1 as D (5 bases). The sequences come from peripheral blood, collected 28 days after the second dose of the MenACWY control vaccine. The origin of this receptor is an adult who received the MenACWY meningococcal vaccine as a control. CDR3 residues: CASSLRGTTDTQYF. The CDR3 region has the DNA TGCGCCAGCAGCTTGAGGGGAACCACAGATACGCAGTATTTT.